This T cell receptor beta chain was retrieved from a study of identical twins. Overall study results and limits: Reduced insertions were recorded for abundant cord blood beta clonotypes, with no such pattern in memory repertoires. Interpretation of the results relied on cross-sectional statistical analysis and not on following the same donors.

This clonotype was found a few times. Its cognate antigen is unknown. In TCRdb, the 5' RACE reads were re-called with MiXCR into one record per CDR3 protein. The table records approximately 240,000 distinct CDR3 sequences, roughly 13% of them present only once. Trimming at V came to 6 bases and at J to 3 bases, leaving 9 bases not matched to a gene. The CDR3 contains 15 residues. Germline V gene sequence: CDR1 ENHRY, CDR2 SYGVKD. The specimen sequenced was memory (CD45RO+) T cells sorted from blood. The chain is built from TRBV10-3 and TRBJ2-3, with 7 positions matching TRBD2. This clonotype was obtained from a woman younger than 35 in good health. This chain's CDR3 is CAIRPSGRQTDTQYF. CDR3 DNA: TGTGCCATCAGGCCTAGCGGACGGCAGACAGATACGCAGTATTTT.